This T cell receptor beta chain is from a study of technical replicates of blood from a few donors. The V and J ends lost 0 bases and 7 bases, in that order; junction bases with no gene match: 5. The CDR3 sequence is 16 residues long. Germline values: CDR1 GTSNPN, CDR2 SVGIG (reference sequence). Only in-frame clones appear in the TCRdb table, and some are missing; sequencing was by immunoSEQ multiplex PCR. Here the sample spans about 79,000 clones, more than 85% being singletons. Sequenced: T cells isolated from PBMCs. The chain employs TRBV30 and TRBJ2-1; 14 bases map to TRBD2. The clonotype originates from a human donor in good health. Some clones in this sample may be carry-over from other donors' samples. This CDR3 reads CAWSVRTSGRLNEQFF. The CDR3 DNA follows: TGTGCCTGGAGTGTAAGGACTAGCGGGAGGTTAAATGAGCAGTTCTTC.